Listed below are T cell receptor beta chains from one sample, sequenced in a study of T cell responses to AZD1222 COVID-19 vaccine. The table came from immunoSEQ multiplex PCR; TCRdb's copy has only in-frame clones and leaves some out. This sample has some 79,000 clones; over 60% occur once, and the top ten carry less than 50%. The input for sequencing was peripheral blood, taken 28 days after the second AZD1222 dose. All receptors come from an adult who received the AZD1222 COVID-19 vaccine. Both conserved end residues are part of each CDR3. A D gene is named only where the DNA matches it firmly. The size field is filled for only some rows; it gives once, few, many or a size class.

D,size,J,V,DNA,CDR3
-,-,TRBJ1-6,TRBV30,TGTGCCTGGAGCCGGGACACCTTTGGGCGCCTCCACTTT,CAWSRDTFGRLHF
TRBD1,-,TRBJ2-7,TRBV5-1,TGCGCCAGCAGAACCCAGGGGGAAGGCAACGAGCAGTACTTC,CASRTQGEGNEQYF
TRBD2,-,TRBJ2-3,TRBV2,TGTGCCAGCCTAGCGGGGCGCACAGATACGCAGTATTTT,CASLAGRTDTQYF
TRBD2,-,TRBJ2-1,TRBV2,TGTGCCAGCAGTGTGGAAACGGGAGGCCGGGGTGAGCAGTTCTTC,CASSVETGGRGEQFF
TRBD2,few,TRBJ2-5,TRBV5-8,TGTGCCAGCAGCCAAGGACTAGCGGGGGGGGTACAAGAGACCCAGTACTTC,CASSQGLAGGVQETQYF
TRBD2,-,TRBJ2-1,TRBV6-6,TGTGCCAGCAGTCGCCTAGCGGGGCCTAACAATGAGCAGTTCTTC,CASSRLAGPNNEQFF
TRBD1,-,TRBJ2-7,TRBV6-5,TGTGCCAGCGGGGGACAGCCGAATTCCTACGAGCAGTACTTC,CASGGQPNSYEQYF
-,few,TRBJ2-1,TRBV24-1,TGTGCCACCAGTAGAGGGGGAGGCCCCTCCTACAATGAGCAGTTCTTC,CATSRGGGPSYNEQFF
-,-,TRBJ2-2,TRBV18,TGTGCCAGCTCCCAGATGGTACGGGGCGCGAACACCGGGGAGCTGTTTTTT,CASSQMVRGANTGELFF
-,-,TRBJ1-2,TRBV28,TGTGCCAGCTTCTCACCCGGGAGGGGGATCTATGGCTACACCTTC,CASFSPGRGIYGYTF
-,-,TRBJ2-7,TRBV28,TGTGCCAGCAGTTTTATCAGTTCCTCCTACGAGCAGTACTTC,CASSFISSSYEQYF
-,-,TRBJ2-4,TRBV6-1,TGTGCCAGCAGTGAATGGGATATGGAGTTAGCCAAAAACATTCAGTACTTC,CASSEWDMELAKNIQYF
TRBD2,-,TRBJ2-3,TRBV6-1,TGTGCCAGCAGTGTAGGGTGGACTAGCGGGAGTATTACAGATACGCAGTATTTT,CASSVGWTSGSITDTQYF